This T cell receptor beta chain appears in the sequencing data of a study of low-dose radiotherapy and immunotherapy resistance in tumors. TRAV- and TRBV-specific primers were used for first-strand cDNA, which covered alpha and beta chains. It was with a constant-region primer and a V-primer adapter that TCRs were amplified over roughly 18 PCR cycles. TCRdb ran MiXCR on the reads and lists one entry per CDR3 protein. The data show more than 45,000 distinct CDR3 sequences, with around 25% seen just once and 5.5% to 6% held by the top ten. Many counts were recorded for this clonotype. Germline lookup yields CDR1 LNHDA and CDR2 SQIVND (reference sequence). V lost 2 bases and J 3 bases, leaving 8 bases between the germline ends. CDR3 length: 14 amino acids. Documented time point: before trial treatment.

The sequenced sample was PBMCs, obtained before treatment. The genes are TRBV19 and TRBJ1-5; D gene uncertain. The clonotype was recovered from a male donor with prostate cancer. Here the CDR3 DNA reads TGTGCCAGTAGTATACTCCCCGACAATCAGCCCCAGCATTTT. This sequence encodes CASSILPDNQPQHF.